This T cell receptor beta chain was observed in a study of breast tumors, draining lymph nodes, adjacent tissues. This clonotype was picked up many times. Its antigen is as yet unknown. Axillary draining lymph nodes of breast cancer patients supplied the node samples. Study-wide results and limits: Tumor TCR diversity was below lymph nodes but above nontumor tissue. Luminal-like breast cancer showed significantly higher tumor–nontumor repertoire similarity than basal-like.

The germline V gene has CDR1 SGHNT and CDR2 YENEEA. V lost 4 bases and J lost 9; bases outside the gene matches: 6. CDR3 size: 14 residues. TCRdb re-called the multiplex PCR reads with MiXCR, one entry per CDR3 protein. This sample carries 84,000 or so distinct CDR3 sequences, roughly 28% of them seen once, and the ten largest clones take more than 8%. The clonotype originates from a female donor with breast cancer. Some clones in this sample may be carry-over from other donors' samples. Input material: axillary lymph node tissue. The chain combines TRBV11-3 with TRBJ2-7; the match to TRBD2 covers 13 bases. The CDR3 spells CASSSGLAGAVQYF. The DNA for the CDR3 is TGTGCCAGCAGCTCCGGACTAGCGGGAGCGGTGCAGTACTTC. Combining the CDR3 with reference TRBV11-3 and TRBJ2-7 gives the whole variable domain EAGVVQSPRYKIIEKKQPVAFWCNPISGHNTLYWYLQNLGQGPELLIRYENEEAVDDSQLPKDRFSAERLKGVDSTLKIQPAELGDSAVYLCASSSGLAGAVQYFGPGTRLTVT.